Shown below are 28 T cell receptor beta chains from a single sample sequenced in a study of cytomegalovirus exposure and HLA in healthy donors (dated by TCRdb to about 2017). The protocol used for the library was the immunoSEQ multiplex PCR assay. For the multiplex PCR, a mixture combining 60 forward primers for TCR Vbeta segments and 13 reverse primers for TCR Jbeta segments was used. TCRdb holds this immuneACCESS table with in-frame rearrangements only. Some clones are missing; in checked studies, unresolved V genes explain under half, and the rest has no known cause. For this sample there are tens of thousands of clones; roughly 73% appear just once. The top ten clones comprise under 4% of the sample. The sequenced sample consisted of PBMCs. These receptors originate from a woman in her thirties or forties in good health and CMV-seronegative.

The chain employs TRBV28 and TRBJ1-5, with 11 bases that match TRBD1. With V trimmed by 6 bases and J by 6 bases, 4 bases remained unmatched. Germline CDR1 MDHEN, CDR2 SYDVKM. The CDR3 is made up of 14 amino acids. CDR3 sequence: CASRTGTGGQPQHF. Written as DNA, the CDR3 is TGTGCCAGCAGGACCGGGACAGGGGGTCAGCCCCAGCATTTT.

The chain joins TRBV18 to TRBJ2-7; TRBD2 matches 9 bases. Germline lookup yields CDR1 KGHSH and CDR2 LQKENI. The junction had 9 bases not matched to a gene; V was cut back by 4 bases and J by 2 bases. The CDR3 sequence is 16 residues long. The CDR3 DNA reads TGTGCCAGCTCACTCGGAGGGGCGGGGGGGACCTACGAGCAGTACTTC. Its protein product is CASSLGGAGGTYEQYF.

The V and J genes are TRBV5-4 and TRBJ2-5; 12 bases match TRBD2. Germline trimming cut 1 base from V and 0 bases from J; bases unmatched to any gene: 7. Looked up from germline, CDR1 is SGHNT and CDR2 is YYREEE (reference sequence). This CDR3 region has 18 residues. DNA for the CDR3: TGTGCCAGCAGCTTGTACCGACTAGCGGGGGTAAACCAAGAGACCCAGTACTTC. As protein: CASSLYRLAGVNQETQYF.

V and J are TRBV4-3 and TRBJ1-4, with 7 bases fitting TRBD1. With V trimmed by 1 base and J by 2 bases, 13 bases remained unmatched. Germline V gene sequence: CDR1 LGHNA, CDR2 YSLEER. The CDR3 contains 19 residues. This CDR3 is CASSQVWGQGVSTNEKLFF. CDR3 bases: TGCGCCAGCAGCCAAGTCTGGGGTCAGGGGGTGTCGACTAATGAAAAACTGTTTTTT.

The chain employs TRBV6-1 and TRBJ1-5; 7 bases are a match to TRBD1. V trimming: 6 bases; J trimming: 7 bases; junction bases outside the gene matches: 9. The CDR3 length is 14 residues. CDR1 is MNHNS and CDR2 is SASEGT in the germline V gene. The CDR3 loop reads CASSYDRDLQPQHF. The DNA for the CDR3 is TGTGCCAGCAGCTACGACAGGGATTTACAGCCCCAGCATTTT.

This sequence joins TRBV4-3 and TRBJ1-2; 10 positions agree with TRBD1. This CDR3 region has 14 residues. Germline V gene sequence: CDR1 LGHNA, CDR2 YSLEER. The V and J ends lost 6 bases and 1 base, in that order; junction bases with no gene match: 2. The CDR3 region is CASSRTGGNYGYTF. In nucleotides, the CDR3 is TGCGCCAGCAGTCGGACAGGGGGTAACTATGGCTACACCTTC.

This clone was seen once. The chain couples TRBV7-8 to TRBJ2-1; TRBD2 agrees at 8 bases. Trimming removed 5 bases from V and 11 bases from J; junction bases left unmatched: 8. The CDR3 has 13 residues. The germline gives CDR1 SGHVS, CDR2 FQNEAQ. CDR3 loop: CASSLSGTRKQFF. The DNA for the CDR3 is TGTGCCAGCAGCCTGTCCGGGACTAGAAAGCAGTTCTTC.

The V gene is TRBV10-2, the J gene TRBJ2-1, with 9 bases identical to TRBD1. The CDR3 runs to 14 residues. Germline loops: CDR1 WSHSY, CDR2 SAAADI. J lost 8 bases, V lost 6 bases, and 8 bases had no gene match. The CDR3 sequence is CASRVGQGQDEQFF. The DNA for the CDR3 is TGCGCCAGCAGGGTCGGACAGGGGCAAGATGAGCAGTTCTTC.

The chain is built from TRBV4-3 and TRBJ1-2; 8 bases align to TRBD1. Germline loops: CDR1 LGHNA, CDR2 YSLEER. The CDR3 is 15 residues long. Trimming at V came to 2 bases and at J to 7 bases, leaving 9 bases not matched to a gene. In nucleotides, the CDR3 is TGCGCCAGCAGCCAAACCAGGACAGGGTTCGGTGGCTACACCTTC. Translated, it gives CASSQTRTGFGGYTF.

The rearrangement uses TRBV6-5 and TRBJ1-2; 9 nucleotides agree with TRBD1. The CDR3 runs 14 residues. Trimming took 6 bases from V and 5 from J; bases not matched to a gene: 7. Germline CDR1 and CDR2: MNHEY and SVGAGI. This CDR3 is CASRPDRGIYGYTF. Here the CDR3 DNA reads TGTGCCAGCAGACCGGACAGGGGTATTTATGGCTACACCTTC.

This rearrangement joins TRBV29-1 to TRBJ1-1; 7 bases are a match to TRBD1. The CDR3 length is 12 residues. V lost 4 bases to trimming and J lost 3 bases; unmatched junction nucleotides: 2. Germline V gene sequence: CDR1 SQVTM, CDR2 ANQGSEA. CDR3 DNA: TGCAGCGTTGCTCAGGGGGACACTGAAGCTTTCTTT. Translating it yields CSVAQGDTEAFF.

This clone has just a few counts. The rearrangement joins TRBV7-9 to TRBJ2-7, with TRBD1 as a possible D gene (5 bases). Per the germline V gene, CDR1 is SEHNR and CDR2 is FQNEAQ (reference sequence). There are 14 residues in the CDR3. V lost 2 bases and J lost 2, with 10 bases in between. The CDR3 DNA reads TGTGCCAGCAGCTTAAAAGGACACCCCTACGAGCAGTACTTC. Translation gives CASSLKGHPYEQYF.

This chain connects TRBV6-1 to TRBJ1-6; no clear D gene. The CDR3 consists of 14 residues. Germline CDR1 and CDR2: MNHNS and SASEGT. The V end lost 2 bases, the J end lost 6 bases, and 8 bases lay between the germline ends. The CDR3: CASSEIHGNSPLHF. DNA of the CDR3: TGTGCCAGCAGTGAAATCCACGGTAATTCACCCCTCCACTTT.

As to this clone: An end of the junction differs from the germline gene, which may be a read error. The V call is TRBV7-9, the J call TRBJ1-2, with D unclear. Germline V gene lookup returns CDR1 SEHNR and CDR2 FQNEAQ (reference sequence). CDR3 length: 12 residues. CDR3: CSSSYLGRGYTF. In DNA form, the CDR3 reads TGTTCCAGCAGCTATCTCGGTCGCGGCTACACCTTC.

The chain recombines TRBV13 with TRBJ2-3, with TRBD1 as a possible D gene (5 bases). The V end lost 1 base, the J end lost 3 bases, and 11 bases lay between the germline ends. CDR3 length equals 15 residues. In germline, CDR1 is PRHDT, CDR2 FYEKMQ (reference sequence). As DNA, the CDR3 is TGTGCCAGCAGCTTAGCGGGTAAGGGGACAGATACGCAGTATTTT. This translates into CASSLAGKGTDTQYF.

The rearrangement links TRBV5-1 to TRBJ1-1; 11 bases are shared with TRBD1. V was clipped by 4 bases and J by 6 bases; unmatched bases: 8. CDR1 SGHRS and CDR2 YFSETQ come from the germline V gene. This CDR3 contains 15 residues. The CDR3 is CASSLGQGAGSEAFF. CDR3 nucleotide sequence: TGCGCCAGCAGCCTCGGACAGGGGGCTGGCTCTGAAGCTTTCTTT.

This clone showed up just a few times. The chain has TRBV25-1 and TRBJ1-4, with a tentative D call TRBD1 (5 bases). This CDR3 comprises 15 residues. The V end was cut by 4 bases, the J end by 0 bases, with 9 bases between. Looked up from germline, CDR1 is MGHDK and CDR2 is SYGVNS. The CDR3: CASSGGIATNEKLFF. As DNA, the CDR3 is TGTGCCAGCAGTGGGGGCATTGCAACTAATGAAAAACTGTTTTTT. Based on the CDR3 plus reference TRBV25-1 and TRBJ1-4, the full variable domain is EADIYQTPRYLVIGTGKKITLECSQTMGHDKMYWYQQDPGMELHLIHYSYGVNSTEKGDLSSESTVSRIRTEHFPLTLESARPSHTSQYLCASSGGIATNEKLFFGSGTQLSVL.

The rearrangement links TRBV7-9 to TRBJ1-4; no firm D call. The germline V and J ends were trimmed by 0 bases and 6 bases, with 17 bases remaining between them. Germline V gene lookup returns CDR1 SEHNR and CDR2 FQNEAQ (reference sequence). The CDR3 is 17 amino acids. In DNA, the CDR3 is TGTGCCAGCAGCTTAGCGGTTGGCGGGGTCTCGGATGAAAAACTGTTTTTT. Amino acid sequence: CASSLAVGGVSDEKLFF.

The chain is built from TRBV15 and TRBJ2-7, with unresolved D. CDR1 and CDR2 from the germline V gene are LNHNV and YYDKDF (reference sequence). The V gene lost 0 bases and the J gene lost 3 bases, with 9 bases spanning the gap. This CDR3 is built from 14 residues. DNA of the CDR3: TGTGCCACCAGCAGAGATATTGGCGGCTACGAGCAGTACTTC. Amino acids: CATSRDIGGYEQYF.

The chain recombines TRBV28 with TRBJ2-3, with a possible D match to TRBD1 (6 bases). The CDR3 loop spans 15 amino acids. In germline, CDR1 is MDHEN, CDR2 SYDVKM. V was shortened by 2 bases and J by 3 bases, with 12 bases between the two germline ends. In nucleotides, the CDR3 is TGTGCCAGCAGTTTAGCGGACAGACGAACAGATACGCAGTATTTT. As protein: CASSLADRRTDTQYF.

The genes are TRBV5-1 and TRBJ2-7; TRBD1 is a possible D gene (7 bases). The CDR3 runs 14 residues. Germline CDR1 reads SGHRS; CDR2 reads YFSETQ. V lost 1 base and J lost 4, with 12 bases in between. The CDR3 is CASSLQGGIYEQYF. As DNA, the CDR3 is TGCGCCAGCAGCTTGCAGGGGGGAATATACGAGCAGTACTTC.

The genes are TRBV6-4 and TRBJ2-1, with 8 bases matching TRBD2. This CDR3 contains 15 residues. Germline values: CDR1 MRHNA, CDR2 SNTAGT. V trimming: 2 bases; J trimming: 7 bases; junction bases outside the gene matches: 7. The CDR3 sequence is CASSDVGGAVNEQFF. CDR3 DNA sequence: TGTGCCAGCAGTGACGTCGGGGGGGCCGTGAATGAGCAGTTCTTC.

The chain has TRBV19 and TRBJ1-1; 7 bases map to TRBD1. V shed 5 bases, J shed 1 base, and the junction held 7 bases outside the gene matches. This CDR3 region has 15 residues. Germline lookup yields CDR1 LNHDA and CDR2 SQIVND (reference sequence). CDR3 bases: TGTGCCAGTAGTGCGAAACGACAGGGGAACACTGAAGCTTTCTTT. It codes for CASSAKRQGNTEAFF.

The chain couples TRBV10-3 to TRBJ2-2; 11 bases are shared with TRBD1. The CDR3 runs 15 residues. Trimming cost V 6 bases and J 7 bases; bases outside gene matches: 7. The V gene's germline CDR1 is ENHRY and CDR2 SYGVKD. Here the CDR3 reads CAISDGQGADGELFF. As DNA, the CDR3 is TGTGCCATCAGCGATGGACAGGGGGCTGACGGGGAGCTGTTTTTT.

The rearrangement joins TRBV5-1 to TRBJ1-3, with D uncertain. Germline V gene lookup returns CDR1 SGHRS and CDR2 YFSETQ. V lost 1 base to trimming and J lost 0 bases, with 11 bases between them. The CDR3 runs to 16 residues. Written as DNA, the CDR3 is TGCGCCAGCAGCTTGTCGGGCGACTACTCTGGAAACACCATATATTTT. This translates into CASSLSGDYSGNTIYF.

This clone was detected only a few times. This chain joins TRBV9 and TRBJ1-2; unclear D gene. The length of the CDR3 is 15 residues. V was pared by 3 bases and J by 5 bases, with 17 bases between. Per germline, CDR1 SGDLS and CDR2 YYNGEE. The CDR3 coding sequence is TGTGCCAGCAGCGCTAGTTCCCTCGGCGATTATGGCTACACCTTC. Its translation is CASSASSLGDYGYTF.

The chain uses TRBV10-3 and TRBJ1-5; the D gene is possibly TRBD1 (6 bases). V shed 4 bases and J shed 4 bases, with 8 bases lying between them. Looked up from germline, CDR1 is ENHRY and CDR2 is SYGVKD. This CDR3 contains 13 residues. The CDR3 protein is CAISGTENQPQHF. The CDR3 DNA reads as TGTGCCATCAGTGGGACAGAGAATCAGCCCCAGCATTTT.

Only a few counts were recorded for this clone. This chain links TRBV6-5 with TRBJ1-1; tentative D call: TRBD1 (5 bases). The CDR3 extends over 14 amino acids. Trimming stripped 7 bases from V and 1 base from J, with 13 bases between. Germline CDR1 reads MNHEY; CDR2 reads SVGAGI. Here the CDR3 reads CASTAGTGNTEAFF. CDR3 coding DNA: TGTGCCAGCACCGCAGGAACAGGGAACACTGAAGCTTTCTTT.